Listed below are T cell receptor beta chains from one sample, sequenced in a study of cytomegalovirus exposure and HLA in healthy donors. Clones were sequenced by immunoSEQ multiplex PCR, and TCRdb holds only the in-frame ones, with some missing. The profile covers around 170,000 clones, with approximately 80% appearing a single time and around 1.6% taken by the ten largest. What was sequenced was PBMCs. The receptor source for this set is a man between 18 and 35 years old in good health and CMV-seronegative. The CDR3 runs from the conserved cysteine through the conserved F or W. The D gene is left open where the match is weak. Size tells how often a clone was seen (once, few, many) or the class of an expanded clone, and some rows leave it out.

DNA: TGTGCCAGCAGTGAAGACCGGGGGGGACGCACAGATACGCAGTATTTT
CDR3: CASSEDRGGRTDTQYF
length: 16
size: .
V: TRBV6-1
D: TRBD2
J: TRBJ2-3

DNA: TGTGCCAGTAGCCCTAACAGGGCAGGCAATCAGCCCCAGCATTTT
CDR3: CASSPNRAGNQPQHF
length: 15
size: .
V: TRBV19
D: .
J: TRBJ1-5

DNA: TGTGCCAGCAGTCGGGGGGGAGGGGATACGCAGTATTTT
CDR3: CASSRGGGDTQYF
length: 13
size: .
V: TRBV6-5
D: TRBD2
J: TRBJ2-3

DNA: TGTGCCAGCAGTTATAGGGGGTCCGGTCTGTTTTTT
CDR3: CASSYRGSGLFF
length: 12
size: .
V: TRBV6-5
D: .
J: TRBJ1-4

DNA: TGTGCCAGCGCCCCTCAGGGGACCGGGGAGCTGTTTTTT
CDR3: CASAPQGTGELFF
length: 13
size: .
V: TRBV7-3
D: .
J: TRBJ2-2

DNA: TGTGCCAGTAGTCGGGCGGGCCAAGAGTACGAGCAGTACTTC
CDR3: CASSRAGQEYEQYF
length: 14
size: .
V: TRBV19
D: .
J: TRBJ2-7

DNA: TGTGCCAGCACCAATACTTTCGAGCAGTACTTC
CDR3: CASTNTFEQYF
length: 11
size: .
V: TRBV6-5
D: .
J: TRBJ2-7

DNA: TGTGCCAGCAGGGCAGGGGTTGACAATGAGCAGTTCTTC
CDR3: CASRAGVDNEQFF
length: 13
size: .
V: TRBV28
D: .
J: TRBJ2-1

DNA: TGTGCCAGCAGCTTCGGACTAGCGGGAGATACGCAGTATTTT
CDR3: CASSFGLAGDTQYF
length: 14
size: .
V: TRBV9
D: TRBD2
J: TRBJ2-3

DNA: TGTGCCTGGAGACCTAGCGGGAGGATTTACGAGCAGTACTTC
CDR3: CAWRPSGRIYEQYF
length: 14
size: .
V: TRBV30
D: TRBD2
J: TRBJ2-7

DNA: TGTGCCAGTAGTAGGGACAGGGACTATGGCTACACCTTC
CDR3: CASSRDRDYGYTF
length: 13
size: .
V: TRBV19
D: TRBD1
J: TRBJ1-2

DNA: TGCGCCAGCAGTGGGCAAACTCCGGGTCGGCCCTACGAGCAGTACTTC
CDR3: CASSGQTPGRPYEQYF
length: 16
size: .
V: TRBV10-1
D: .
J: TRBJ2-7

DNA: TGTGCCATCACTCCAAGACAGGGGGTTCCCTACGAGCAGTACTTC
CDR3: CAITPRQGVPYEQYF
length: 15
size: .
V: TRBV10-3
D: TRBD1
J: TRBJ2-7

DNA: TGTGCCAGTAGTTTCCTAGCGAATGAGCAGTTCTTC
CDR3: CASSFLANEQFF
length: 12
size: few
V: TRBV19
D: .
J: TRBJ2-1

DNA: TGCGCCAGCAGCTTGCTGGGGCCCTACGAGCAGTACTTC
CDR3: CASSLLGPYEQYF
length: 13
size: few
V: TRBV5-1
D: .
J: TRBJ2-7

DNA: TGTGCCAGCAGCTTGGATGGGGGGAATCAGCCCCAGCATTTT
CDR3: CASSLDGGNQPQHF
length: 14
size: .
V: TRBV5-4
D: .
J: TRBJ1-5

DNA: TGTGCCAGCAGCTTGAAGGGGGAGGGTGGCTACACCTTC
CDR3: CASSLKGEGGYTF
length: 13
size: .
V: TRBV5-6
D: .
J: TRBJ1-2

DNA: TGCGCCAGCAGCTTGGGGCTAGCGGGGGAAGCGCAGTATTTT
CDR3: CASSLGLAGEAQYF
length: 14
size: few
V: TRBV5-1
D: TRBD2
J: TRBJ2-3

DNA: TGTGCCAGCAGTTTGATGACAGGCCTATGGGGCAATGAGCAGTTCTTC
CDR3: CASSLMTGLWGNEQFF
length: 16
size: once
V: TRBV6-5
D: .
J: TRBJ2-1

DNA: TGTGCCAGCAGTGAATTTGGCCAAGATGACTACACCTTC
CDR3: CASSEFGQDDYTF
length: 13
size: .
V: TRBV6-1
D: .
J: TRBJ1-2

DNA: TGCGCCAGCAGCCCGATCAACAGGGGGGGGAACACTGAAGCTTTCTTT
CDR3: CASSPINRGGNTEAFF
length: 16
size: .
V: TRBV4-1
D: TRBD1
J: TRBJ1-1

DNA: TGTGCCAGCAGCAGCCTTTCTAGCGGGAGCGGGAATGAGCAGTTCTTC
CDR3: CASSSLSSGSGNEQFF
length: 16
size: .
V: TRBV5-5
D: TRBD2
J: TRBJ2-1

DNA: TGTGCCTGGAGCCCCGGGAACACTGAAGCTTTCTTT
CDR3: CAWSPGNTEAFF
length: 12
size: few
V: TRBV30
D: .
J: TRBJ1-1

DNA: TGTGCCAGCGGGAGAGGTGCTATCGAGCAGTACTTC
CDR3: CASGRGAIEQYF
length: 12
size: .
V: TRBV5-6
D: .
J: TRBJ2-7

DNA: TGTGCCACCGGGGTCGACAGGATCTATAATTCACCCCTCCACTTT
CDR3: CATGVDRIYNSPLHF
length: 15
size: .
V: TRBV15
D: .
J: TRBJ1-6